The present T cell receptor (beta chain) was sequenced within a study of regulatory T cells in long-lasting Graves disease. About the research overall: In persistent Graves' disease, antithyroid drugs had been taken for over 5 years and TSH receptor antibodies stayed positive.

The V gene's germline CDR1 is SGHDT and CDR2 YYEEEE. The CDR3 length is 14 residues. The V end was cut by 1 base, the J end by 0 bases, with 5 bases between. Investigators prepared the TCR beta libraries by applying iRepertoire HTBI primers and Arm-PCR of CDR3 regions. Original methodology: Gene usage covered 62 TRBV and roughly 13 TRBJ segments. TCRdb used MiXCR to reprocess the multiplex PCR reads, holding one entry per CDR3 protein. The V and J calls, along with clone size, are taken from TCRdb and not from the paper's own processing. The sample has some 450,000 distinct CDR3 sequences, 23% seen once. Time point defined: persistent/refractory GD, antithyroid drugs over 5 years with positive TRAb. The TCR library was made from RNA that had been extracted from PBMCs in TRIzol.

The sequenced sample was peripheral blood mononuclear cells (PBMCs), obtained when the disease was refractory, from a patient treated with antithyroid drugs. This sequence joins TRBV5-6 and TRBJ2-4, with D hard to call. The source of this sequence is a female donor with Graves disease. CDR3: CASSLLRAKNIQYF. The CDR3 DNA follows: TGTGCCAGCAGCTTGCTCCGAGCCAAAAACATTCAGTACTTC.